This TCR beta chain was identified during a study of cytomegalovirus exposure and HLA in healthy donors. Study-wide results and caveats: Accurate prediction of most subjects' HLA-A and HLA-B alleles from TCR beta sequences was reported.

Trimming removed 4 bases from V and 1 base from J; junction bases left unmatched: 17. This CDR3 is built from 20 residues. Germline V gene lookup returns CDR1 MGHRA and CDR2 YSYEKL. 13 Jbeta primers and 60 Vbeta primers were used for the PCR. Measured with immunoSEQ multiplex PCR; TCRdb has only the in-frame clones, and not every one. Recorded for this sample: about 42,000 clones. For this clone: Its antigen is not identified.

Sequencing input: PBMCs. The TCR comes from a man in his thirties or forties in good health and CMV-seronegative. This rearrangement joins TRBV4-1 to TRBJ2-1, with TRBD2 identical over 9 bases. The CDR3 reads CASSPPIAGVGSWSYNEQFF. CDR3 coding DNA: TGCGCCAGCAGCCCTCCAATAGCGGGAGTAGGAAGTTGGTCCTACAATGAGCAGTTCTTC.